This T cell receptor (beta chain) is from a study of blood T cells in healthy people across ages (dated by TCRdb to between 2015 and 2016). Regarding the study in general: In model experiments, roughly one uniquely barcoded TCR beta cDNA molecule per two T cells was captured by template switching. The study measured age-related changes in TCR beta repertoire diversity using deep sequencing normalized with unique cDNA molecular identifiers. The donors were divided into four age groups: young (average about 16 years), middle-aged (over 35), aged (approximately 62) and long-lived (82). To avoid experimental bias, donors of different ages were spread randomly across the sequencing lanes. For two donors (one aged 18 to 30 and one aged 80 or older), the study analyzed two additional independent replicas of 1 million unique cDNA reads from the same blood draw. Summary of the overall study and its limitations: Observed TCR beta diversity per million T cells fell roughly linearly with age, and a significant reduction was already apparent by age roughly 41. Observed TCR beta diversity correlated strongly with the percentage of naive T cells measured by flow cytometry. The long-lived group showed more naive CD4+ T cells, fewer expanded clones and increased TCR diversity than the aged group, suggesting age selection. Bulk unsorted PBMC profiling prevented conclusive comparison of naive and antigen-experienced compartments. Because donor CMV infection status was unknown, age-related changes in expanded clonotypes were potentially confounded. Total diversity estimates from one million sequenced T cells were considered lower bounds and underestimates.

Preparation of the library involved 5' RACE. This sample was sequenced with an Illumina HiSeq 2500. A second PCR of roughly 7 to 11 cycles was performed with a sample-barcoded 5' primer and a J-beta primer mix. A unique molecular identifier was introduced onto each TCR beta cDNA molecule by a template-switch 5' adaptor carrying 12 random nucleotides. At least 2.5 million CDR3-containing paired-end reads were obtained from each sample. First-strand cDNA synthesis was performed from all RNA using the Mint cDNA synthesis kit, with priming by a TRBC-specific oligonucleotide. Following uracil-DNA glycosylase treatment, all cDNA underwent a first 18-cycle PCR with the universal primers M1SS and BC2_uni_R. As for how the authors treated the data: For normalization, 1 million high-quality reads were randomly selected from each sample, with every read carrying a distinct molecular identifier. Reads with shared molecular identifiers were discarded instead of being binned into consensus sequences. MiTCR, with a Q25 quality threshold and the strictest error-elimination algorithm, was used for CDR3 identification, clonotype clustering and error correction. Lower-bound total TCR beta diversity was estimated with a nonparametric unseen species model using Euler transformation. TCRdb reanalyzed the raw reads on its own, using fastp at Q25 for trimming and MiXCR for clone calling, and kept in-frame beta chains. Every distinct CDR3 protein forms one entry, paired with its most common genes and DNA. The authors' filters were not applied to this entry. In this sample the table shows around 1.5 million distinct CDR3 sequences, roughly 40% of which occur a single time. Roughly 7.9% of the sample is held by the ten biggest clonotypes.

Sequences LGHDT (CDR1) and YNNKEL (CDR2) are obtained from the germline V gene (reference sequence). The V and J ends are trimmed by 0 bases and 0 bases, leaving 3 bases between them. The CDR3 runs 14 residues from the cysteine to the phenylalanine. Of all the DNA, just the CDR3 is kept, 42 bases in frame from base 1. Systemically healthy Caucasian individuals from Russia, about 38 in total and aged about 6 to 90 years, were included as donors. Around 10 milliliters of peripheral blood were collected from each donor into EDTA-treated Vacutainer tubes. Ficoll-Paque density-gradient centrifugation was used to isolate PBMCs, with at least 6 million obtained per sample. Total RNA was extracted from PBMCs with Trizol reagent, with at least 6 micrograms obtained per sample. For every donor, an aliquot of PBMCs went through flow cytometry to measure the percentages of naive CD45RAhigh/CD27high T cells. This clonotype was detected only a few times. This receptor's antigen is unknown. Per-base qualities were not stored, and no clone one base away is much larger.

The chain is encoded by TRBV3-1 joined to TRBJ1-5, with the D gene too uncertain to name. Source material: blood. This clonotype originated in a woman under 30 in good health. The CDR3 here reads CASSQDASNQPQHF. The bases are TGTGCCAGCAGCCAAGATGCTAGCAATCAGCCCCAGCATTTT.